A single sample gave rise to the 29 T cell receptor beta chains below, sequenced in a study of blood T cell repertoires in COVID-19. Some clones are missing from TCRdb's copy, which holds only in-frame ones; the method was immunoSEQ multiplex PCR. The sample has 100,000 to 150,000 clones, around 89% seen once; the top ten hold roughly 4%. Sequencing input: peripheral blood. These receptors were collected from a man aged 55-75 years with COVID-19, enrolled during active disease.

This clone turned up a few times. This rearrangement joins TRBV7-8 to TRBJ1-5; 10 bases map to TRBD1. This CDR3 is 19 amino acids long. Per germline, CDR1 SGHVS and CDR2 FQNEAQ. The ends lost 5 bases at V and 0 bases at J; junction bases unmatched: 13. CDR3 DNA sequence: TGTGCCAGCAGCGGGCCGGGACAGGGGAATCGATATAGCAATCAGCCCCAGCATTTT. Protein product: CASSGPGQGNRYSNQPQHF.

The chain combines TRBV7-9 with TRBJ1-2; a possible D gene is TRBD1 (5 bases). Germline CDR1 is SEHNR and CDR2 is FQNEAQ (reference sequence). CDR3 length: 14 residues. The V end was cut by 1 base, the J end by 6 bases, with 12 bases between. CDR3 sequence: CASSLGIPGNGYTF. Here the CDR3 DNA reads TGTGCCAGCAGCTTAGGGATCCCAGGGAATGGCTACACCTTC.

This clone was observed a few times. The CDR3 here is CAWRGPPLTRKDYEQYF. CDR3 bases: TGTGCCTGGAGGGGCCCCCCTCTTACTAGGAAGGACTACGAGCAGTACTTC. The chain recombines TRBV30 with TRBJ2-7; D perhaps matches TRBD2 (5 bases). The ends were cut back, 3 bases at V and 3 bases at J, with 24 bases in the middle. There are 17 residues in the CDR3. From germline, CDR1 is GTSNPN and CDR2 SVGIG (reference sequence).

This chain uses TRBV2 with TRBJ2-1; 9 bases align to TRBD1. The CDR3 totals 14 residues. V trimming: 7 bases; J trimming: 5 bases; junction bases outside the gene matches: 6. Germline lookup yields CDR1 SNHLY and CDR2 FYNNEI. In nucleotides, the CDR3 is TGTGCCAGCAAGGGGGACAGGGATAACAATGAGCAGTTCTTC. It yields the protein CASKGDRDNNEQFF.

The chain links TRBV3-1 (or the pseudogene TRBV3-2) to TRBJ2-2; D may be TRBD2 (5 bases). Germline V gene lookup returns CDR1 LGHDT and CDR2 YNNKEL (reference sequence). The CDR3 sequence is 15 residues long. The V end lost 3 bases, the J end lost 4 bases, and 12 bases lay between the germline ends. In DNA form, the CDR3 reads TGTGCCAGCAGCCAGACCCTTGGGAGCACCGGGGAGCTGTTTTTT. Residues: CASSQTLGSTGELFF.

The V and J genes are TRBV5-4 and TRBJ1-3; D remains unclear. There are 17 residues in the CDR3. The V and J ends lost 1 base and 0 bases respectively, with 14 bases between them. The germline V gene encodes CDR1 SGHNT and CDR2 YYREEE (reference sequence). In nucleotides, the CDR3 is TGTGCCAGCAGCTTGAGCTTCGGCGGGAGCTCTGGAAACACCATATATTTT. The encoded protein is CASSLSFGGSSGNTIYF.

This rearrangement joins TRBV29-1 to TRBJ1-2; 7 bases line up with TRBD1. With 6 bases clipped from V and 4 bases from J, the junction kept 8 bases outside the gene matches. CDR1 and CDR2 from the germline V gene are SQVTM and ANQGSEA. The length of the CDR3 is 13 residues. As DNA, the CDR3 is TGCAGCGTCGCTGACAGGGCCATCTATGGCTACACCTTC. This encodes CSVADRAIYGYTF.

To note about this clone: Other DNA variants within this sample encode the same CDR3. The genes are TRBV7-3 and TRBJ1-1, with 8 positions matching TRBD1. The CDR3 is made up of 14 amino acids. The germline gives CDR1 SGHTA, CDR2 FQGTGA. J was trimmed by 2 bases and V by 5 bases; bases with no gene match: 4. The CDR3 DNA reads TGTGCCAGCAGCCCCGGACAGGGAAACACTGAAGCTTTCTTT. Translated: CASSPGQGNTEAFF.

As DNA, the CDR3 is TGTGCCAGCAGCCTGGGGAGGACTAGCATACGAGAGACCCAGTACTTC. Its protein is CASSLGRTSIRETQYF. The chain couples TRBV14 to TRBJ2-5; 8 nucleotides match TRBD2. V was clipped by 4 bases and J by 4 bases; unmatched bases: 11. The germline CDR1 and CDR2 sequences are SGHDN and FVKESK. The CDR3 runs to 16 residues. Variable domain in full (rest from reference TRBV14 and TRBJ2-5): EAGVTQFPSHSVIEKGQTVTLRCDPISGHDNLYWYRRVMGKEIKFLLHFVKESKQDESGMPNNRFLAERTGGTYSTLKVQPAELEDSGVYFCASSLGRTSIRETQYFGPGTRLLVL.

CDR3 in amino acids: CASSLGQGRSYGYTF. The CDR3 DNA reads as TGTGCCAGCAGCCTTGGACAGGGTAGGAGCTATGGCTACACCTTC. The V gene is TRBV14, the J gene TRBJ1-2; 8 bases are shared with TRBD1. Looked up from germline, CDR1 is SGHDN and CDR2 is FVKESK. CDR3 length equals 15 residues. V shed 4 bases and J 4 bases; nucleotides not matched to a gene: 8.

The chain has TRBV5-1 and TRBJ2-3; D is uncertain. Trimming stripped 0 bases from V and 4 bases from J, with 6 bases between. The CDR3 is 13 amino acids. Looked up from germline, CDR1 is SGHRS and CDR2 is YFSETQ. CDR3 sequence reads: CASSLAGADTQYF. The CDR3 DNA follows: TGCGCCAGCAGCTTGGCCGGTGCAGATACGCAGTATTTT.

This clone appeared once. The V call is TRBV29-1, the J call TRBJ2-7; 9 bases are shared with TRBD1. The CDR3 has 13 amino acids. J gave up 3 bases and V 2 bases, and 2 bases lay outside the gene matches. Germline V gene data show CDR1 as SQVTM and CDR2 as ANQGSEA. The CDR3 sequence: CSVEPGQGYEQYF. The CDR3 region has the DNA TGCAGCGTTGAACCGGGACAGGGCTACGAGCAGTACTTC.

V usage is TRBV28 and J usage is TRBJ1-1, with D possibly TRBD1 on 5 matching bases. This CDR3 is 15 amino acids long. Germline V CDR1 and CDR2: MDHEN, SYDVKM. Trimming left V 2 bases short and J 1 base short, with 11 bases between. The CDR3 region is CASSLAGPWNTEAFF. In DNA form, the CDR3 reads TGTGCCAGCAGTTTAGCGGGACCCTGGAACACTGAAGCTTTCTTT.

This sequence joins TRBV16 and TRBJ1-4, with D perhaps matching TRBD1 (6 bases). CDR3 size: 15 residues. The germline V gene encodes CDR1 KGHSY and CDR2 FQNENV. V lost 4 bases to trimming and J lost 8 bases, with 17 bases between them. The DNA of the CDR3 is TGTGCCAGCAGCCTCCAACCCGGGGGGCGCGAAAAACTGTTTTTT. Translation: CASSLQPGGREKLFF. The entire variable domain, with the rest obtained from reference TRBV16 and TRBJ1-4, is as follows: GEEVAQTPKHLVRGEGQKAKLYCAPIKGHSYVFWYQQVLKNEFKFLISFQNENVFDETGMPKERFSAKCLPNSPCSLEIQATKLEDSAVYFCASSLQPGGREKLFFGSGTQLSVL.

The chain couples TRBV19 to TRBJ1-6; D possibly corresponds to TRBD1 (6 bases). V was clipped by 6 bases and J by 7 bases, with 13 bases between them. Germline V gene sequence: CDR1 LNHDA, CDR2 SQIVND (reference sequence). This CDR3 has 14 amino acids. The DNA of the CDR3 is TGTGCCAGTAGCGACAGGACCCGAAATTCACCCCTCCACTTT. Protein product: CASSDRTRNSPLHF. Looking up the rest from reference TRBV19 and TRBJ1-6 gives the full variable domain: DGGITQSPKYLFRKEGQNVTLSCEQNLNHDAMYWYRQDPGQGLRLIYYSQIVNDFQKGDIAEGYSVSREKKESFPLTVTSAQKNPTAFYLCASSDRTRNSPLHFGNGTRLTVT.

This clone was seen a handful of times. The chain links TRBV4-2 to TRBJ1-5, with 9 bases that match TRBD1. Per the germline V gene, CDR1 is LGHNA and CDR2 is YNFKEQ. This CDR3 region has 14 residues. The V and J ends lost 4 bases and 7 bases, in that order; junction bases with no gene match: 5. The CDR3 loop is CASSLGQGNQPQHF. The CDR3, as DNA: TGTGCCAGCAGCCTCGGACAGGGGAACCAGCCCCAGCATTTT.

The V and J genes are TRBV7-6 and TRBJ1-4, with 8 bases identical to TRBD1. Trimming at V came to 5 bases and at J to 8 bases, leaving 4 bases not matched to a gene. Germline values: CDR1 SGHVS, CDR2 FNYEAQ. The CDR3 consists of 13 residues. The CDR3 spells CASSSRGREKLFF. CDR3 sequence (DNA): TGTGCCAGCAGCAGCAGGGGGCGGGAAAAACTGTTTTTT.

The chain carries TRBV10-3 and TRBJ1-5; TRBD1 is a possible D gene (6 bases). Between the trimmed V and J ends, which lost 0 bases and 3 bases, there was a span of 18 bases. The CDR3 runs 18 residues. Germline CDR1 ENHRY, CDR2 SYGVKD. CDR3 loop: CAISESEQTRDINQPQHF. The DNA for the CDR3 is TGTGCCATCAGTGAGTCGGAACAGACTCGGGACATCAATCAGCCCCAGCATTTT.

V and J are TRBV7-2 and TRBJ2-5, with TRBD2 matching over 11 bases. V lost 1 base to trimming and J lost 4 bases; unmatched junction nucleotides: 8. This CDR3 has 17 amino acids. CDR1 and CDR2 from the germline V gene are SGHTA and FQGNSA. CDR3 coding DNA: TGTGCCAGCAGCTTAGTCGGTAGCGGGGGGGCCGGAGAGACCCAGTACTTC. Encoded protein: CASSLVGSGGAGETQYF.

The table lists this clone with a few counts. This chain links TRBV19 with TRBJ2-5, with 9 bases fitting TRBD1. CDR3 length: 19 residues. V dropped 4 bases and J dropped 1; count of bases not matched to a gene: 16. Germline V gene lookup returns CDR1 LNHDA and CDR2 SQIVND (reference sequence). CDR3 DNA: TGTGCCAGTAGTACGGCTAGCTCCAACAGGGGGCCAGGCCAAGAGACCCAGTACTTC. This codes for CASSTASSNRGPGQETQYF.

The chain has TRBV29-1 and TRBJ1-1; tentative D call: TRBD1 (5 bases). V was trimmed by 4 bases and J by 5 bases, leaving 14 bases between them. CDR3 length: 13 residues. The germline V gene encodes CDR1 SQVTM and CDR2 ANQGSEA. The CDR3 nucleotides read TGCAGCGTTGGTCGCCAGGGAGGGACTGAAGCTTTCTTT. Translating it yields CSVGRQGGTEAFF.

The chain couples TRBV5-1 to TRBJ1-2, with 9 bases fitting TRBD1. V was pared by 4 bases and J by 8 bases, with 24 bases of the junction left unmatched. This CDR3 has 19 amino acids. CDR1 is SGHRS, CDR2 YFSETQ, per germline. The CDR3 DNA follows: TGCGCCAGCAGCCCCCGGGACAGGGTTTCTCCGTCAAACTTCGAGGGCTACACCTTC. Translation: CASSPRDRVSPSNFEGYTF.

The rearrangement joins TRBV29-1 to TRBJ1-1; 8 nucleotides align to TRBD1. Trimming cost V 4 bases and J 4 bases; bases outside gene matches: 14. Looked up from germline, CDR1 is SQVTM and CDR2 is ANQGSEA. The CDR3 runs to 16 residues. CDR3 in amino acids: CSVGLKGQGGITEAFF. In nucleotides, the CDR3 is TGCAGCGTTGGCCTTAAAGGACAGGGTGGGATCACTGAAGCTTTCTTT.

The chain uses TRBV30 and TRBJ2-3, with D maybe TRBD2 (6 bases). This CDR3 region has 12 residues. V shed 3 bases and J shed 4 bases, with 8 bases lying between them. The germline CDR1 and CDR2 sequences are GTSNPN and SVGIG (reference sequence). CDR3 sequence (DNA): TGTGCCTGGAGCACTAGCCCAGATACGCAGTATTTT. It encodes CAWSTSPDTQYF.

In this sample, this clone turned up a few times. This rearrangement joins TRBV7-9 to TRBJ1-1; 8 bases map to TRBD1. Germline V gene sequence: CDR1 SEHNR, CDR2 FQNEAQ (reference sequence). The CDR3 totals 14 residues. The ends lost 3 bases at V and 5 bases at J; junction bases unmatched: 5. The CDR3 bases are TGTGCCAGCAGCTTCGGACAGGGTAATACTGAAGCTTTCTTT. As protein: CASSFGQGNTEAFF. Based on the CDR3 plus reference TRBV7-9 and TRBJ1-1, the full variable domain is DTGVSQNPRHKITKRGQNVTFRCDPISEHNRLYWYRQTLGQGPEFLTYFQNEAQLEKSRLLSDRFSAERPKGSFSTLEIQRTEQGDSAMYLCASSFGQGNTEAFFGQGTRLTVV.

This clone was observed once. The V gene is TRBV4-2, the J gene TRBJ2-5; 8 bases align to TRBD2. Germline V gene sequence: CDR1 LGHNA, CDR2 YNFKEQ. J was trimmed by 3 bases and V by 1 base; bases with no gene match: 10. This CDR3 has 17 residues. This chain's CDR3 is CASSQGLSGGGKETQYF. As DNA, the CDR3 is TGTGCCAGCAGCCAAGGGCTATCCGGGGGGGGGAAAGAGACCCAGTACTTC.

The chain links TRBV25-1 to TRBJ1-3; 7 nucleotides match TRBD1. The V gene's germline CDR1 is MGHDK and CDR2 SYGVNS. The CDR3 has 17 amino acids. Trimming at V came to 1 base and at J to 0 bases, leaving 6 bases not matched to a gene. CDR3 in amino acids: CASSESPGTVSGNTIYF. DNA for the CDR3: TGTGCCAGCAGTGAATCCCCCGGGACAGTCTCTGGAAACACCATATATTTT.

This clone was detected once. Here the CDR3 reads CASSPETEVQETQYF. CDR3 DNA sequence: TGTGCCAGCAGCCCCGAGACAGAGGTTCAAGAGACCCAGTACTTC. This rearrangement joins TRBV7-9 to TRBJ2-5, with D possibly matching TRBD1 (5 bases). Germline values: CDR1 SEHNR, CDR2 FQNEAQ (reference sequence). V dropped 5 bases and J dropped 2 bases, with 15 bases sitting between them. This CDR3 contains 15 residues. Based on the CDR3 plus reference TRBV7-9 and TRBJ2-5, the full variable domain is DTGVSQNPRHKITKRGQNVTFRCDPISEHNRLYWYRQTLGQGPEFLTYFQNEAQLEKSRLLSDRFSAERPKGSFSTLEIQRTEQGDSAMYLCASSPETEVQETQYFGPGTRLLVL.

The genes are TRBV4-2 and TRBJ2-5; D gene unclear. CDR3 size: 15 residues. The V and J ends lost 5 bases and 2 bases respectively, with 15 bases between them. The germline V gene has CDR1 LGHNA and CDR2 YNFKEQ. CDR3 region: CASSTLGPSQETQYF. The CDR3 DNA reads TGTGCCAGCAGCACCCTTGGGCCCTCGCAAGAGACCCAGTACTTC.